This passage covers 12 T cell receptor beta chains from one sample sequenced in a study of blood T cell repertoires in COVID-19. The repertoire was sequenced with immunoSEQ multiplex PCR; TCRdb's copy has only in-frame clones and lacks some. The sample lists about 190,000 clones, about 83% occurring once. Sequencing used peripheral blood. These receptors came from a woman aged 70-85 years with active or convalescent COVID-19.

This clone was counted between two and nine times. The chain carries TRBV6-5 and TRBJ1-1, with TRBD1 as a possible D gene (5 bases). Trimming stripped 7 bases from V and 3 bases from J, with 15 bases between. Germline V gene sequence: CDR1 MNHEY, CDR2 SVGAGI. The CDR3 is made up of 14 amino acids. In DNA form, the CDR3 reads TGTGCCAGCATGGGAGGGGCCTTCTACACTGAAGCTTTCTTT. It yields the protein CASMGGAFYTEAFF.

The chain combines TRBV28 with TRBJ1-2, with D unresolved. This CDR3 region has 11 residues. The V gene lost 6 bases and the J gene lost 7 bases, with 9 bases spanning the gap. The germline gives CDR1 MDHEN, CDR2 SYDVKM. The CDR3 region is CASSEGGGYTF. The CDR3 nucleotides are TGTGCCAGCAGCGAGGGTGGTGGCTACACCTTC.

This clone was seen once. Here the CDR3 reads CASSLVTGSRSGNTIYF. The CDR3 DNA is TGTGCCAGCAGCTTGGTTACAGGGAGCCGGTCTGGAAACACCATATATTTT. J is TRBJ1-3 and V is TRBV5-4, with D maybe TRBD1 (6 bases). V lost 0 bases to trimming and J lost 1 base, with 14 bases between them. Germline V lookup: CDR1 SGHNT, CDR2 YYREEE (reference sequence). This CDR3 is 17 amino acids long.

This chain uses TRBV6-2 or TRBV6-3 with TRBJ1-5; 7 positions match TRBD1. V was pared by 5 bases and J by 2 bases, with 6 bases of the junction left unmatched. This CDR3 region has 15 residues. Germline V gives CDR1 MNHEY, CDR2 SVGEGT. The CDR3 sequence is CASSQTGIGNQPQHF. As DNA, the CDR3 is TGTGCCAGCAGTCAGACAGGGATCGGCAATCAGCCCCAGCATTTT.

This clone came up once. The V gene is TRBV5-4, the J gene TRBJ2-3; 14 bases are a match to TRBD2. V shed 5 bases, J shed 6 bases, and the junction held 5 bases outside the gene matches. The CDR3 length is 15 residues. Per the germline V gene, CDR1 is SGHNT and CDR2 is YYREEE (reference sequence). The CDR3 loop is CASRPGTSGSDTQYF. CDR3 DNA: TGTGCCAGCAGACCTGGGACTAGCGGGAGTGATACGCAGTATTTT.

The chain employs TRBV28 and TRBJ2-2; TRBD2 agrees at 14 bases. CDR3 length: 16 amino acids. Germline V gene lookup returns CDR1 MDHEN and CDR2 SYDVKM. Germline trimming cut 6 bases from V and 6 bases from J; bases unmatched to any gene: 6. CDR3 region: CASRLTSGRASGELFF. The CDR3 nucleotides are TGTGCCAGCAGATTGACTAGCGGGAGGGCCTCCGGGGAGCTGTTTTTT. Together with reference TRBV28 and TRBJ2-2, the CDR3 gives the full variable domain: DVKVTQSSRYLVKRTGEKVFLECVQDMDHENMFWYRQDPGLGLRLIYFSYDVKMKEKGDIPEGYSVSREKKERFSLILESASTNQTSMYLCASRLTSGRASGELFFGEGSRLTVL.

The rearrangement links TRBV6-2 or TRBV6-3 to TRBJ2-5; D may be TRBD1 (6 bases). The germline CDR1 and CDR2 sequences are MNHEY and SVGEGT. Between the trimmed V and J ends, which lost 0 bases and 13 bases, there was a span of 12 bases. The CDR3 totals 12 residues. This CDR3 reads CASSYSLGHPYF. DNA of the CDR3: TGTGCCAGCAGTTACTCGTTGGGACACCCGTACTTC.

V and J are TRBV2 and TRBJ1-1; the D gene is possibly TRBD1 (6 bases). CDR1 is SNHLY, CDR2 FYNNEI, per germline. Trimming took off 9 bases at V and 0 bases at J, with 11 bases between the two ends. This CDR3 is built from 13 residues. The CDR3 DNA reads TGTGCCAGTAAGGGACACTTGAACACTGAAGCTTTCTTT. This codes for CASKGHLNTEAFF.

This CDR3 reads CSALSRRQHF. CDR3 DNA: TGCAGTGCATTGTCGAGGAGGCAGCATTTT. The gene calls are TRBV20-1 and TRBJ1-5; D remains ambiguous. CDR1 and CDR2 (germline): DFQATT, SNEGSKA (reference sequence). Trimming took off 6 bases at V and 13 bases at J, with 13 bases between the two ends. This CDR3 has 10 amino acids.

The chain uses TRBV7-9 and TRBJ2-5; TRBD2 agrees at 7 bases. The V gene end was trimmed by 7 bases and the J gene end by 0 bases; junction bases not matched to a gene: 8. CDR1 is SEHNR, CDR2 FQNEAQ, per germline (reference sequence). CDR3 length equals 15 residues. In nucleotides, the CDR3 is TGTGCCAGCACCCTGGCGGGAGCTAACCAAGAGACCCAGTACTTC. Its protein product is CASTLAGANQETQYF.

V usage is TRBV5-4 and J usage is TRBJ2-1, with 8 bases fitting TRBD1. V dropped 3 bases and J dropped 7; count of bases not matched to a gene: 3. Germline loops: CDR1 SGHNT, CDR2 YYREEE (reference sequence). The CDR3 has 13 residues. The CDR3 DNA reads TGTGCCAGCAGCTGGACAGGGAAAAATGAGCAGTTCTTC. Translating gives CASSWTGKNEQFF.

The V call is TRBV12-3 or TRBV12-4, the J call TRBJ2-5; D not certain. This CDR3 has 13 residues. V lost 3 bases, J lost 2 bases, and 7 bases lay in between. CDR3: CASSLSGQETQYF. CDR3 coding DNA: TGTGCCAGCAGTTTGTCCGGGCAAGAGACCCAGTACTTC.